The subject of this entry is one T cell receptor beta chain. The sample comes from a study of blood T cell repertoires in COVID-19. Overall study: Acute-phase and convalescent COVID-19 samples originated in the United States, Italy and Spain.

Looked up from germline, CDR1 is KGHSH and CDR2 is LQKENI. V was clipped by 5 bases and J by 2 bases, with 10 bases between them. CDR3 length: 13 residues. This table comes from immunoSEQ multiplex PCR, and its TCRdb copy is limited to in-frame clones, with some not included. The sample consists of some 180,000 clones, 80% to 90% of them appearing once. Those enrolled in Seattle joined during active infection and were followed longitudinally afterward. Sequences were obtained from peripheral blood. The TCR was taken from a woman over 75 with COVID-19, enrolled during active disease. The chain couples TRBV18 to TRBJ2-7; D is perhaps TRBD1 (5 bases). The CDR3 nucleotides are TGTGCCAGCTCAAAGGGGTCTACCTACGAGCAGTACTTC. Its protein is CASSKGSTYEQYF.